One sample yielded the 6 T cell receptor beta chains listed below, sequenced in a study of T cells expressing NK-cell markers (dated by TCRdb to 2019 to 2021). The protocol used for the library was 5' RACE. This sample was sequenced with an Illumina HiSeq 2000. Reads reprocessed by TCRdb are summarized as one entry per CDR3 protein sequence, and DNA is absent. The sample table gives around 260,000 distinct CDR3 sequences. The top ten constitute about 4% of the sample. The source material was blood T cells: a sorted CD56 or NKG2C T cell subset, CD4+ or CD8+ T cells, or bulk PBMC T cells (not recorded which). These receptor sequences come from a woman between 18 and 69 years old in good health.

J is TRBJ2-3 and V is TRBV18; the TCRdb call, TRBD2, lacks DNA for checking. This CDR3 is 16 amino acids long. CDR1 is KGHSH and CDR2 is LQKENI in the germline V gene. CDR3 amino acids: CASSPARGTSTDTQYF.

This chain uses TRBV4-2 with TRBJ2-6; TCRdb's D call of TRBD2 is untestable without DNA. Germline CDR1 is LGHNA and CDR2 is YNFKEQ. This CDR3 is built from 17 residues. The chain's CDR3 is CASSRDGTSSGANVLTF.

The chain joins TRBV6-1 to TRBJ2-2. The germline gives CDR1 MNHNS, CDR2 SASEGT. This CDR3 region has 14 residues. CDR3 in amino acids: CASSDRPNTGELFF.

The chain joins TRBV12-3 or TRBV12-4 to TRBJ1-2; TCRdb picks TRBD1, but there is no DNA to check that call. This CDR3 has 14 amino acids. The CDR3 reads CASSLSSDRLGYTF.

The chain carries TRBV19 and TRBJ1-6; TCRdb calls TRBD1, which cannot be checked without DNA. The germline CDR1 and CDR2 sequences are LNHDA and SQIVND (reference sequence). This CDR3 contains 15 residues. CDR3 sequence reads: CASSTSGTLPSPLHF.

The CDR3 spells CSANRPGGYNEQFF. This chain links TRBV20-1 with TRBJ2-1; TCRdb picks TRBD1, but there is no DNA to check that call. The V gene's germline CDR1 is DFQATT and CDR2 SNEGSKA (reference sequence). This CDR3 region has 14 residues.